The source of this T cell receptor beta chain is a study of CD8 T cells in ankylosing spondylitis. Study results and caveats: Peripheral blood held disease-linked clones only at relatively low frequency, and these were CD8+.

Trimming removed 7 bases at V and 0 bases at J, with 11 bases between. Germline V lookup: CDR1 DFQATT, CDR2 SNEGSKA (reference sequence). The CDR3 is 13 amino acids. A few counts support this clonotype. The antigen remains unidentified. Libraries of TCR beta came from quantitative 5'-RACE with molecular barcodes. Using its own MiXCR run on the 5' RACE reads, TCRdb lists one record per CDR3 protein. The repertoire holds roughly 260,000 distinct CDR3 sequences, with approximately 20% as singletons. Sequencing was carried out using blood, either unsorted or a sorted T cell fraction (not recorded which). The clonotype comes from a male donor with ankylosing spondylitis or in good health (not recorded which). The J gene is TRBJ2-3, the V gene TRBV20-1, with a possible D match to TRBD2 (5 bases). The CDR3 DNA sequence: TGCAGTGTTCCTAGCACCAGCACAGATACGCAGTATTTT. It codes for CSVPSTSTDTQYF.